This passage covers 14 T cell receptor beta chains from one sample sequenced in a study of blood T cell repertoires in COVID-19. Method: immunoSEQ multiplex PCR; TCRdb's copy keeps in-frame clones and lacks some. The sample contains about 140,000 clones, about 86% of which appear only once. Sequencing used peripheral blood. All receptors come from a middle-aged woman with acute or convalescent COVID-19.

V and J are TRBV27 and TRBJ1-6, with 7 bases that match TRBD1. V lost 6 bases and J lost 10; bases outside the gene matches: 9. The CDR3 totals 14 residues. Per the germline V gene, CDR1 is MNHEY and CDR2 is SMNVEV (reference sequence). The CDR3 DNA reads TGTGCCAGCAGCATATCAAGACAGGGATCACCCCTCCACTTT. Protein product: CASSISRQGSPLHF.

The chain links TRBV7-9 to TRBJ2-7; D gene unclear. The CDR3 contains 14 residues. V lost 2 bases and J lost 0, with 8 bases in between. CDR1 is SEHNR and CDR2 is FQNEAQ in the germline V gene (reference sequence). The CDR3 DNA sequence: TGTGCCAGCAGCTTAACCATGGCCTCCTACGAGCAGTACTTC. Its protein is CASSLTMASYEQYF.

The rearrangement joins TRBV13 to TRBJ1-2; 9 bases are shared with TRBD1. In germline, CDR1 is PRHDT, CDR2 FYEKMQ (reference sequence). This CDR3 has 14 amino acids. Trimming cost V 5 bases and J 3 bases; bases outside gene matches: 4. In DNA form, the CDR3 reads TGTGCCAGCAGCCCGCGGACAGGGGACTATGGCTACACCTTC. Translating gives CASSPRTGDYGYTF.

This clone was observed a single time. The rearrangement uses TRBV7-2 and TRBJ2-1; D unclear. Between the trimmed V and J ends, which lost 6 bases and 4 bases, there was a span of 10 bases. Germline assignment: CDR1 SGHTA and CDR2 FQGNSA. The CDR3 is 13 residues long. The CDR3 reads CASRSFRYNEQFF. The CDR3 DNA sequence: TGTGCCAGCAGGTCGTTTCGGTACAATGAGCAGTTCTTC.

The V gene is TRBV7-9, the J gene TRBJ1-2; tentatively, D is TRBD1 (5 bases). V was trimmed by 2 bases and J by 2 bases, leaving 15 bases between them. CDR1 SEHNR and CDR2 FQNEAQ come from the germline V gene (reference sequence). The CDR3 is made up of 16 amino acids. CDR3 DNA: TGTGCCAGCAGCTTAACCCCTGGACAACCCAACTATGGCTACACCTTC. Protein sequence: CASSLTPGQPNYGYTF.

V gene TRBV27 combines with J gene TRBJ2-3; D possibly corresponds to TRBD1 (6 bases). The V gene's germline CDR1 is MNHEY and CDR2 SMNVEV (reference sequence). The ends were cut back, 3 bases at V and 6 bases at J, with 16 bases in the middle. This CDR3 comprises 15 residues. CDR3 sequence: CASSFSGQFEDTQYF. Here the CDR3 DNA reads TGTGCCAGCAGTTTCAGCGGACAGTTTGAGGATACGCAGTATTTT.

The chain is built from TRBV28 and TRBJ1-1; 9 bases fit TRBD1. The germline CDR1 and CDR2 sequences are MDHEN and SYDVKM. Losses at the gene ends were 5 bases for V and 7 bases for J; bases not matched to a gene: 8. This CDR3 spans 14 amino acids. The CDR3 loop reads CASSARQGENEAFF. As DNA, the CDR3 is TGTGCCAGCAGTGCCCGACAGGGGGAGAATGAAGCTTTCTTT.

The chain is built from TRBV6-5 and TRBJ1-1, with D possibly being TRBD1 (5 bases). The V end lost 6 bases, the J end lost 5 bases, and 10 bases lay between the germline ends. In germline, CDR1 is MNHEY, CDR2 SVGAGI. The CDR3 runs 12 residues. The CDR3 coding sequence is TGTGCCAGCAGGTCCACAGGAACTGAAGCTTTCTTT. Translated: CASRSTGTEAFF.

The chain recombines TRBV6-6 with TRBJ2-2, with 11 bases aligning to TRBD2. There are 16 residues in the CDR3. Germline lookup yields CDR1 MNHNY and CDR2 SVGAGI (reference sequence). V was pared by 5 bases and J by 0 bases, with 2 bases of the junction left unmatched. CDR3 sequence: CASSQLAGANTGELFF. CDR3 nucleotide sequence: TGTGCCAGCAGTCAACTAGCGGGAGCGAACACCGGGGAGCTGTTTTTT.

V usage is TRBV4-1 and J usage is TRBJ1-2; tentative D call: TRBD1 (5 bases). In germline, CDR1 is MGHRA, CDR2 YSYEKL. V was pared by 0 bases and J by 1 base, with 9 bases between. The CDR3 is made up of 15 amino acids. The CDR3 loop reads CASSQEPRDNYGYTF. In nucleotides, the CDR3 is TGCGCCAGCAGCCAAGAACCCAGGGATAACTATGGCTACACCTTC.

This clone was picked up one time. This chain's CDR3 is CASSLGGGVDTQYF. CDR3 nucleotide sequence: TGTGCCAGCAGCTTAGGCGGGGGGGTAGATACGCAGTATTTT. The chain couples TRBV7-2 to TRBJ2-3; TRBD2 matches at 9 bases. Looked up from germline, CDR1 is SGHTA and CDR2 is FQGNSA. V trimming: 1 base; J trimming: 5 bases; junction bases outside the gene matches: 1. The CDR3 length is 14 residues. The full variable domain, in which reference TRBV7-2 and TRBJ2-3 provide the parts outside the CDR3, is GAGVSQSPSNKVTEKGKDVELRCDPISGHTALYWYRQSLGQGLEFLIYFQGNSAPDKSGLPSDRFSAERTGGSVSTLTIQRTQQEDSAVYLCASSLGGGVDTQYFGPGTRLTVL.

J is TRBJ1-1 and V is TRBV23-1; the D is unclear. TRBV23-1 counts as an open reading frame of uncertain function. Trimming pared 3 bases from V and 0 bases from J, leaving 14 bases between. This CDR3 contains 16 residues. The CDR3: CASSQLLEGMNTEAFF. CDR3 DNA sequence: TGCGCCAGCAGTCAGCTCCTCGAGGGTATGAACACTGAAGCTTTCTTT.

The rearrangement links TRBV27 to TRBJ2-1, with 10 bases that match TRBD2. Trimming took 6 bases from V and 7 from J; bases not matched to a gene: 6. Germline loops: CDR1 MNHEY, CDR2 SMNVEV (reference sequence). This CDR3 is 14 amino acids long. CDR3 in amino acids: CASSSGGARNEQFF. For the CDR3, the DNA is TGTGCCAGCAGCAGCGGGGGGGCGAGGAATGAGCAGTTCTTC.

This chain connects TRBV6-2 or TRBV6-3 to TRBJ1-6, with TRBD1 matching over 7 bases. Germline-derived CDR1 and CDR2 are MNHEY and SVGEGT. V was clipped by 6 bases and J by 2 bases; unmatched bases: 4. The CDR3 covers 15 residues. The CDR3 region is CASRPGTAYNSPLHF. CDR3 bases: TGTGCCAGCAGACCTGGGACAGCCTATAATTCACCCCTCCACTTT.